Following are 20 T cell receptor beta chains from one sample sequenced in a study of vaccination and CD4 T cells after COVID-19 (dated 2022 in TCRdb). Reading the label with the study, this specimen's time point is: late sampling 161 to 241 days after vaccination in a few convalescent patients. Library construction relied on PCR. Sequencing instrument: Illumina iSeq 100. The public reads were run again by TCRdb, first through fastp at Q25 and then through MiXCR, and only productive beta chains were kept. Here each entry gathers all rows of one CDR3 protein and keeps the most common genes and DNA. In this sample the table shows 25,000 to 30,000 distinct CDR3 sequences, 45% to 60% of which occur a single time. The ten largest clonotypes hold 5.5% of the sample. Sequencing used CD4+ T cells from blood, obtained about 7 months after SARS-CoV-2 vaccination. The receptors were sampled from a human donor who had recovered from COVID-19.

The rearrangement links TRBV20-1 to TRBJ2-3; possibly TRBD1 for D (6 bases). The CDR3 is 13 residues long. V was pared by 6 bases and J by 2 bases, with 12 bases between. Germline V gene data show CDR1 as DFQATT and CDR2 as SNEGSKA (reference sequence). The CDR3, as DNA: TGCAGTGCGGACAGTTCTATCACAGATACGCAGTATTTT. Residues: CSADSSITDTQYF.

The sample holds one count of this clonotype. A read error may account for a junction end that differs from germline. CDR3: CSSSTLINQPQHF. In nucleotides, the CDR3 is TGTTCCAGTTCCACACTAATCAATCAGCCCCAGCATTTT. This chain joins TRBV2 and TRBJ1-5; D unclear. CDR3 size: 13 residues. CDR1 and CDR2 (germline): SNHLY, FYNNEI.

J is TRBJ1-6 and V is TRBV7-3; D is uncertain. V lost 3 bases and J 5 bases, leaving 8 bases between the germline ends. The CDR3 spans 14 residues. Germline CDR1 reads SGHTA; CDR2 reads FQGTGA. CDR3 DNA sequence: TGTGCCAGCAGCTTTAGTGGAGATAATTCACCCCTCCACTTT. Its protein product is CASSFSGDNSPLHF.

Sample share makes this clonotype medium-sized. The CDR3 DNA reads TGTGCCAGCAGTTACTCCCCCGAGGGTAGCGGGGAGCTGTTTTTT. Translating gives CASSYSPEGSGELFF. V usage is TRBV6-2 or TRBV6-3 and J usage is TRBJ2-2, with D possibly TRBD2 on 5 matching bases. The CDR3 spans 15 residues. Germline lookup yields CDR1 MNHEY and CDR2 SVGEGT. Trimming stripped 0 bases from V and 7 bases from J, with 12 bases between.

This CDR3 is CASRSTGGEGTEAFF. The CDR3 DNA reads TGTGCCAGCAGGTCGACAGGGGGCGAGGGCACTGAAGCTTTCTTT. The V and J genes are TRBV7-2 and TRBJ1-1, with 10 bases fitting TRBD1. Unmatched junction bases numbered 8, after V lost 6 bases and J lost 4 bases. From germline, CDR1 is SGHTA and CDR2 FQGNSA. The CDR3 runs to 15 residues.

J is TRBJ2-2 and V is TRBV20-1, with no clear D. The V gene's germline CDR1 is DFQATT and CDR2 SNEGSKA (reference sequence). Trimming left V 0 bases short and J 0 bases short, with 8 bases between. There are 15 residues in the CDR3. The CDR3 protein is CSARDQLTNTGELFF. CDR3 DNA: TGCAGTGCTAGAGATCAACTGACGAACACCGGGGAGCTGTTTTTT.

This clonotype was seen only a few times. This rearrangement joins TRBV7-2 to TRBJ2-7, with 9 nucleotides matching TRBD1. V shed 0 bases, J shed 4 bases, and the junction held 1 base outside the gene matches. Germline V gene lookup returns CDR1 SGHTA and CDR2 FQGNSA. CDR3 size: 14 residues. The CDR3 bases are TGTGCCAGCAGCTTAGCGGACAGGGGTTACGAGCAGTACTTC. The encoded protein is CASSLADRGYEQYF.

This clonotype was detected only a few times. This sequence joins TRBV7-9 and TRBJ1-5, with D possibly TRBD1 on 6 matching bases. V lost 5 bases to trimming and J lost 7 bases, with 12 bases between them. The CDR3 length is 13 residues. Germline loops: CDR1 SEHNR, CDR2 FQNEAQ (reference sequence). The CDR3 loop reads CASSLQGWQPQHF. Here the CDR3 DNA reads TGTGCCAGCAGCCTACAGGGATGGCAGCCCCAGCATTTT.

The DNA for the CDR3 is TGTGCCAGCAGCTCCTACCTTACAAACAGCCTGGGCTACACCTTC. Protein product: CASSSYLTNSLGYTF. This chain joins TRBV11-2 and TRBJ1-2; the D is unclear. Germline V gives CDR1 SGHAT, CDR2 FQNNGV. The CDR3 has 15 residues. Trimming stripped 4 bases from V and 8 bases from J, with 20 bases between.

The rearrangement joins TRBV7-2 to TRBJ2-2; maybe TRBD1 (6 bases). Germline V CDR1 and CDR2: SGHTA, FQGNSA. This CDR3 comprises 17 residues. V gave up 1 base and J gave up 4 bases, with 16 bases separating them. DNA for the CDR3: TGTGCCAGCAGCTTAGGGGCTGTGGGGGCCGGCACCGGGGAGCTGTTTTTT. Translation gives CASSLGAVGAGTGELFF.

The V gene is TRBV21-1, the J gene TRBJ2-5; the D segment call TRBD2 is taken from the table without a DNA check. TRBV21-1 represents a pseudogene. This CDR3 has 20 amino acids. The CDR3 nucleotides are TGTGCCAGCAGCAAACTACCCCCCTGGCGACTAGCGGCCTACCACGAGACCCAGTACTTC. Residues: CASSKLPPWRLAAYHETQYF.

The chain uses TRBV4-1 and TRBJ2-1; D may be TRBD2 (7 bases). Deletions cut 2 bases from V and 6 bases from J, with 14 bases between. Germline CDR1 MGHRA, CDR2 YSYEKL. This CDR3 is 15 amino acids long. Here the CDR3 reads CASSQPGRGANEQFF. CDR3 DNA: TGCGCCAGCAGCCAACCCGGACGGGGGGCCAATGAGCAGTTCTTC.

The chain employs TRBV7-2 and TRBJ2-1, with TRBD2 identical over 7 bases. Looked up from germline, CDR1 is SGHTA and CDR2 is FQGNSA. V was pared by 1 base and J by 1 base, with 4 bases of the junction left unmatched. The CDR3 sequence is 16 residues long. DNA for the CDR3: TGTGCCAGCAGCTTAGTGCCTAGCGGTTCCTACAATGAGCAGTTCTTC. It encodes CASSLVPSGSYNEQFF.

This clonotype was detected only a few times. The CDR3 loop is CASSLTLGEGDTGELFF. CDR3 bases: TGTGCCAGCAGCTTAACGTTGGGGGAGGGAGACACCGGGGAGCTGTTTTTT. The V call is TRBV7-3, the J call TRBJ2-2, with 7 bases matching TRBD2. V gave up 0 bases and J gave up 3 bases; unmatched junction bases: 7. The V gene's germline CDR1 is SGHTA and CDR2 FQGTGA. CDR3 size: 17 residues. Combining the CDR3 with reference TRBV7-3 and TRBJ2-2 gives the whole variable domain GAGVSQTPSNKVTEKGKYVELRCDPISGHTALYWYRQSLGQGPEFLIYFQGTGAADDSGLPNDRFFAVRPEGSVSTLKIQRTERGDSAVYLCASSLTLGEGDTGELFFGEGSRLTVL.

The J gene is TRBJ2-7, the V gene TRBV7-2; TRBD2 matches 8 bases. From germline, CDR1 is SGHTA and CDR2 FQGNSA. V shed 2 bases and J 1 base; nucleotides not matched to a gene: 1. The CDR3 loop spans 14 amino acids. CDR3 bases: TGTGCCAGCAGCTTAATAGCGGGATCCTACGAGCAGTACTTC. Encoded protein: CASSLIAGSYEQYF.

The chain is built from TRBV29-1 and TRBJ2-1; TRBD2 is a possible D gene (5 bases). Germline V gives CDR1 SQVTM, CDR2 ANQGSEA. CDR3 length equals 11 residues. The ends were cut back, 6 bases at V and 8 bases at J, with 11 bases in the middle. CDR3 in amino acids: CSVRAGYEQFF. CDR3 DNA: TGCAGCGTGAGGGCGGGCTATGAGCAGTTCTTC.

The J gene is TRBJ1-2, the V gene TRBV7-9, with D maybe TRBD1 (5 bases). Germline CDR1 and CDR2: SEHNR and FQNEAQ (reference sequence). The CDR3 extends over 16 amino acids. Between the trimmed V and J ends, which lost 1 base and 5 bases, there was a span of 17 bases. The CDR3 region has the DNA TGTGCCAGCAGCTTAGGGGGTGGCACAGGTTCTTATGGCTACACCTTC. This sequence encodes CASSLGGGTGSYGYTF.

V gene TRBV28 combines with J gene TRBJ1-5; 9 bases fit TRBD1. Per germline, CDR1 MDHEN and CDR2 SYDVKM. The CDR3 covers 16 residues. The V and J ends lost 8 bases and 0 bases, in that order; junction bases with no gene match: 8. CDR3 DNA sequence: TGTGCCAGCGGGACAGGGATACGGTATAGCAATCAGCCCCAGCATTTT. It encodes CASGTGIRYSNQPQHF.

The rearrangement links TRBV25-1 to TRBJ1-1, with D unresolved. V was pared by 3 bases and J by 0 bases, with 2 bases between. The CDR3 runs to 12 residues. Germline CDR1 is MGHDK and CDR2 is SYGVNS. CDR3 protein: CASSELNTEAFF. CDR3 nucleotide sequence: TGTGCCAGCAGTGAGCTGAACACTGAAGCTTTCTTT.

The sample holds a few counts of this clonotype. The chain links TRBV24-1 to TRBJ2-5; 10 bases are shared with TRBD2. Germline V gives CDR1 KGHDR, CDR2 SFDVKD. The trim removed 4 bases at V and 5 bases at J, leaving 15 bases unmatched. The CDR3 runs 18 residues. CDR3 region: CATSDPSGSGQSWETQYF. The CDR3, as DNA: TGTGCCACCAGTGACCCTAGCGGGAGTGGACAATCCTGGGAGACCCAGTACTTC.